This T cell receptor beta chain was sequenced in a study of blood T cell repertoires in COVID-19. V gave up 4 bases and J gave up 0 bases, with 16 bases separating them. The CDR3 consists of 17 residues. CDR1 and CDR2 (germline): MNHEY, SVGEGT. The method was immunoSEQ multiplex PCR; TCRdb's version includes in-frame clones alone and lacks a portion of them. The sample consists of around 43,000 clones, over 75% of them appearing once. The chain has TRBV6-2 or TRBV6-3 and TRBJ1-5; D is uncertain. The clonotype originates from a human donor in a cohort sampled during active COVID-19. The sample taken for sequencing was peripheral blood. The CDR3 loop reads CASSWIDMRSSNQPQHF. The CDR3 region has the DNA TGTGCCAGCAGTTGGATCGACATGCGAAGTAGCAATCAGCCCCAGCATTTT.